This entry lists 10 T cell receptor beta chains sequenced from one sample in a study of blood T cell repertoires in COVID-19 (dated by TCRdb to 2020 to 2021). Receptor libraries were prepared by the immunoSEQ multiplex PCR assay. The immuneACCESS repertoire file appears here via TCRdb, limited to in-frame rearrangements. These files lack a portion of the clones; in checked studies, under half of the deficit traces to unresolved V genes, and the cause of the others is not known. Here the sample has fewer than 450,000 clones; about 90% occur a single time. Of the sample, nearly 6.5% is held by the ten largest clones. Material for sequencing was peripheral blood. The origin of the receptors is a woman aged 45 to 65 with COVID-19, enrolled during active disease.

This CDR3 reads CSVRGGITDTQYF. CDR3 coding DNA: TGCAGCGTTCGGGGCGGGATAACAGATACGCAGTATTTT. The chain recombines TRBV29-1 with TRBJ2-3; D may be TRBD2 (6 bases). Germline assignment: CDR1 SQVTM and CDR2 ANQGSEA. The CDR3 covers 13 residues. Trimming left V 5 bases short and J 3 bases short, with 12 bases between.

The chain couples TRBV6-1 to TRBJ2-7; perhaps TRBD1 as D (6 bases). The CDR3 spans 14 residues. CDR1 and CDR2 from the germline V gene are MNHNS and SASEGT. The V end lost 3 bases, the J end lost 4 bases, and 13 bases lay between the germline ends. The CDR3 nucleotides read TGTGCCAGCAGTGAGAGGCCAACAGGGTACGAGCAGTACTTC. Amino acid sequence: CASSERPTGYEQYF.

The sample holds one count of this clone. This chain connects TRBV29-1 to TRBJ1-2; the D gene is possibly TRBD1 (5 bases). V lost 7 bases to trimming and J lost 4 bases, with 13 bases between them. Germline loops: CDR1 SQVTM, CDR2 ANQGSEA. The CDR3 runs 12 residues. In DNA, the CDR3 is TGCAGCGCACCGGACATATCCTATGGCTACACCTTC. It yields the protein CSAPDISYGYTF.

The chain has TRBV18 and TRBJ2-1; 7 nucleotides match TRBD1. Germline trimming cut 6 bases from V and 0 bases from J; bases unmatched to any gene: 5. Germline V gene sequence: CDR1 KGHSH, CDR2 LQKENI. CDR3 size: 15 residues. The CDR3 spells CASSEGQRSYNEQFF. CDR3 coding DNA: TGTGCCAGCTCCGAGGGACAGCGCTCCTACAATGAGCAGTTCTTC.

This chain joins TRBV28 and TRBJ1-5; 7 bases agree with TRBD1. The germline gives CDR1 MDHEN, CDR2 SYDVKM. This CDR3 has 14 amino acids. J gave up 3 bases and V 6 bases, and 5 bases lay outside the gene matches. The CDR3 spells CASSRQGHNQPQHF. The CDR3 DNA is TGTGCCAGCAGCCGACAGGGACACAATCAGCCCCAGCATTTT.

The chain couples TRBV19 to TRBJ2-5; D is perhaps TRBD2 (5 bases). Germline V gene lookup returns CDR1 LNHDA and CDR2 SQIVND (reference sequence). The length of the CDR3 is 13 residues. The V and J ends lost 4 bases and 7 bases respectively, with 13 bases between them. The DNA of the CDR3 is TGTGCCAGTAGTACGGGATCGACCCGGACCCAGTACTTC. This codes for CASSTGSTRTQYF. The variable domain in full, with the rest retrieved from reference TRBV19 and TRBJ2-5, is DGGITQSPKYLFRKEGQNVTLSCEQNLNHDAMYWYRQDPGQGLRLIYYSQIVNDFQKGDIAEGYSVSREKKESFPLTVTSAQKNPTAFYLCASSTGSTRTQYFGPGTRLLVL.

The chain uses TRBV4-1 and TRBJ1-5; TRBD1 might be the D (5 bases). The CDR3 spans 18 residues. The ends were cut back, 1 base at V and 1 base at J, with 17 bases in the middle. Germline-derived CDR1 and CDR2 are MGHRA and YSYEKL. CDR3 coding DNA: TGCGCCAGCAGCCAAGTTCGTGTAGGGGTCTTCAGCAATCAGCCCCAGCATTTT. Its protein is CASSQVRVGVFSNQPQHF.

This sequence joins TRBV5-1 and TRBJ1-2; TRBD1 matches 11 bases. The ends lost 4 bases at V and 6 bases at J; junction bases unmatched: 14. Germline lookup yields CDR1 SGHRS and CDR2 YFSETQ. The length of the CDR3 is 17 residues. The CDR3 sequence: CASSLGQGALNFDGYTF. The CDR3 nucleotides are TGCGCCAGCAGCCTAGGACAGGGGGCGCTAAATTTCGATGGCTACACCTTC.

The chain has TRBV7-2 and TRBJ2-7, with 7 bases identical to TRBD2. This CDR3 is 16 amino acids long. The J segment lost 3 bases and the V segment lost 1 base, leaving 9 bases of the junction unmatched. The germline gives CDR1 SGHTA, CDR2 FQGNSA. The CDR3 here is CASSLGGGGKIYEQYF. Written as DNA, the CDR3 is TGTGCCAGCAGCTTAGGTGGGGGAGGGAAGATCTACGAGCAGTACTTC.

This chain joins TRBV7-8 and TRBJ1-5, with 9 bases that match TRBD1. V dropped 4 bases and J dropped 4; count of bases not matched to a gene: 2. Germline V gives CDR1 SGHVS, CDR2 FQNEAQ. This CDR3 region has 14 residues. The CDR3 sequence is CASSSGQGNQPQHF. CDR3 coding DNA: TGTGCCAGCAGCTCCGGACAGGGGAATCAGCCCCAGCATTTT.